This T cell receptor (beta chain) was sequenced during a study of PD-1 blockade in classical Hodgkin lymphoma. General study findings and limits: Complete responders showed a baseline diversity that resembled the diversity of newly diagnosed patients. Still unresolved is the cause of the repertoire differences, which may be disease activity or prior therapy.

TCRdb's copy holds only in-frame clones and misses some; the assay was immunoSEQ multiplex PCR. The sample yields 100,000 or so clones, around 88% seen once. Relapse after autologous stem cell transplantation occurred in every patient, and brentuximab vedotin exposure varied. This clone appeared a single time. Its antigen is as yet unknown. CDR1 SGDLS and CDR2 YYNGEE come from the germline V gene. The CDR3 length is 16 residues. V was shortened by 4 bases and J by 3 bases, with 17 bases between the two germline ends. The chain is built from TRBV9 and TRBJ1-3; D ambiguous. The sequencing used peripheral blood mononuclear cells (PBMCs), collected before the second cycle of nivolumab. The receptor's source is a human donor with classical Hodgkin lymphoma. The chain's CDR3 is CASSTTTGGHGNTIYF. The CDR3, as DNA: TGTGCCAGCAGCACCACGACCGGAGGGCATGGAAACACCATATATTTT.